This T cell receptor (beta chain) was observed in a study of sequential checkpoint blockade in melanoma. Study details: First-line arms were nivolumab then ipilimumab, or the reverse, randomized 1:1.

The protocol was immunoSEQ multiplex PCR, while the TCRdb copy is restricted to in-frame clones and leaves out a portion. In the table there are about 21,000 clones, around 75% of which are singletons. Documented treatment: randomized to nivolumab then ipilimumab (arm A) or the reverse (arm B). Patients had received no earlier DNA-damaging chemotherapy. PBMC sorting kept live CD3+CD8+ cells without CD19 or CD56. Germline V lookup: CDR1 ENHRY, CDR2 SYGVKD. After removal of 6 bases from V and 8 bases from J, the junction contained 10 bases not matched to a gene. The length of the CDR3 is 15 residues. Sequencing used CD8+ T cells sorted from blood (inferred from file names), obtained from a patient given nivolumab and ipilimumab in sequence. This clonotype originated in a human donor with melanoma. The chain couples TRBV10-3 to TRBJ1-6; 7 bases are a match to TRBD1. The CDR3 DNA reads as TGTGCCATCAGACGGGACAGCGCTTTGGATTCACCCCTCCACTTT. It encodes CAIRRDSALDSPLHF.